These 3 T cell receptor beta chains came from one sample sequenced in a study of blood T cell repertoires in COVID-19. The data were produced by immunoSEQ multiplex PCR, yet TCRdb's version contains in-frame clones alone and is incomplete. The data show roughly 99,000 clones, with about nine tenths seen just once and around 1.3% held by the top ten. The sequenced sample was peripheral blood. The receptors shown here come from a woman aged 25 to 39 with acute or convalescent COVID-19.

V usage is TRBV19 and J usage is TRBJ1-1; 8 bases agree with TRBD1. The CDR3 runs 14 residues. Germline assignment: CDR1 LNHDA and CDR2 SQIVND (reference sequence). J gave up 1 base and V 10 bases, and 8 bases lay outside the gene matches. The CDR3 loop is CATTQGAGNTEAFF. The CDR3 DNA reads as TGTGCCACCACCCAGGGGGCCGGGAACACTGAAGCTTTCTTT.

The genes are TRBV18 and TRBJ1-2; 12 nucleotides align to TRBD1. V was clipped by 6 bases and J by 6 bases; unmatched bases: 5. Per germline, CDR1 KGHSH and CDR2 LQKENI. This CDR3 comprises 14 residues. The CDR3 is CASSWDRGRDGYTF. The CDR3 DNA follows: TGTGCCAGCTCCTGGGACAGGGGGCGCGATGGCTACACCTTC.

The V and J genes are TRBV15 and TRBJ2-7; 7 nucleotides line up with TRBD1. The germline gives CDR1 LNHNV, CDR2 YYDKDF (reference sequence). This CDR3 comprises 15 residues. With V trimmed by 0 bases and J by 7 bases, 9 bases remained unmatched. DNA of the CDR3: TGTGCCACCAGCAGAGATTTAGAGGGGGCGTCAGAGCAGTACTTC. Protein: CATSRDLEGASEQYF.